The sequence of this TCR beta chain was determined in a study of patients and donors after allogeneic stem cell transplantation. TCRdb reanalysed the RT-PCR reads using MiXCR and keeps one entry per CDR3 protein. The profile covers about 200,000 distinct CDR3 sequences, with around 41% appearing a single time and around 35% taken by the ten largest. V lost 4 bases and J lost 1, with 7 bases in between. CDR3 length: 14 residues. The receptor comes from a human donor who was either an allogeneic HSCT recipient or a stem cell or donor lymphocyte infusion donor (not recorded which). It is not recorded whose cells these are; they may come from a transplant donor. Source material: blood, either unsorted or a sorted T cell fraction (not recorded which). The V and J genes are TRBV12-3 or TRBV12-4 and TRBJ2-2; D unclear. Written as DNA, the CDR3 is TGTGCCAGCAGTTCCGCCGAGAACACCGGGGAGCTGTTTTTT. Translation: CASSSAENTGELFF.